This T cell receptor (beta chain) comes out of a study of cytomegalovirus exposure and HLA in healthy donors. Background on the study: Of about 400 genotyped donors, more than 75% clustered with self-reported Caucasian donors. The study's findings and limits: Overall, approximately 180 TCR beta chains were annotated as cytomegalovirus-associated. Of the V segments, some could not be distinguished, including TRBV6-2 and TRBV6-3, and were excluded. It was reported that the classifier diagnosed cytomegalovirus status with high specificity and sensitivity in both the original and validation cohorts.

As regards this clone: Its antigen remains unidentified.

Looked up from germline, CDR1 is MNHEY and CDR2 is SVGAGI. V lost 4 bases and J lost 10; bases outside the gene matches: 8. This CDR3 region has 14 residues. The PCR made use of 60 Vbeta and 13 Jbeta primers. The protocol was immunoSEQ multiplex PCR, while the TCRdb copy is restricted to in-frame clones and leaves out a portion. The sample has 200,000 to 250,000 clones; more than 80% are singletons. The TCR originated in a man aged 25 to 45 in good health and CMV-seronegative. The V call is TRBV6-5, the J call TRBJ1-4, with 8 nucleotides matching TRBD1. Sequenced sample: PBMCs. The CDR3 DNA is TGTGCCAGCAGTTCCGCCGGACAGGGCGGAAAACTGTTTTTT. Protein: CASSSAGQGGKLFF.